This TCR beta chain was profiled in a study of shared clonotypes between healthy human individuals. The study, taken as a whole, reports: Naive CD4 clonotypes were shared across a few donors at 4.5% to 6%.

CDR1 and CDR2 (germline): SGHVS, FQNEAQ. After removal of 0 bases from V and 3 bases from J, the junction contained 11 bases not matched to a gene. The CDR3 has 18 amino acids. Points on this clone: Its specificity is unknown.

Assay execution proceeded at the deep level. Using approximately 200 ng DNA, tens of thousands of T cell genomes, the sorted-subset replicate PCRs were run. Method: immunoSEQ multiplex PCR; TCRdb's copy keeps in-frame clones and lacks some. Among approximately 2.5 million clones listed, over 85% were seen once. Specimen: naive CD4+ T cells from PBMCs. Subset here: CD45RA+ positively selected. V is TRBV7-8 and J is TRBJ2-1, with 7 positions matching TRBD2. The clonotype was recovered from a man in his late teens or twenties in good health. Some clones in this sample may be carry-over from other donors' samples. CDR3 nucleotides: TGTGCCAGCAGCTTAGCGCGAGTTGGGCTAGCGGTCTACAATGAGCAGTTCTTC. Its protein product is CASSLARVGLAVYNEQFF.